Here is one TCR beta chain with its context. Other nucleotide sequences in the sample specify the same CDR3. Profiled with immunoSEQ multiplex PCR; TCRdb holds only in-frame clones, not every one. The repertoire holds about 2.4 million clones, with more than 85% as singletons. These data originate in a study of shared clonotypes between healthy human individuals. This CDR3 comprises 13 residues. In germline, CDR1 is SGHTA, CDR2 FQGTGA. J lost 10 bases, V lost 5 bases, and 8 bases had no gene match. The receptor's source is a man in his late teens or twenties in good health. Some clones in this sample may be carry-over from other donors' samples. The sequenced sample consisted of naive CD4+ T cells from PBMCs. Subset indicated: CD45RA+ positively selected. The V gene is TRBV7-3, the J gene TRBJ2-1; 7 bases align to TRBD1. The CDR3 DNA is TGTGCCAGCAGCCTGACGAGGGGGCCCGAGCAGTTCTTC. Translating it yields CASSLTRGPEQFF.